This note documents a single T cell receptor beta chain sequence. Germline lookup yields CDR1 MNHNS and CDR2 SASEGT. With 5 bases removed from V and 2 bases from J, the gap between germline ends came to 9 bases. This CDR3 region has 13 residues. The protocol was immunoSEQ multiplex PCR, while the TCRdb copy is restricted to in-frame clones and leaves out a portion. This sample carries about 200,000 clones, 85% to 90% of them seen once, and the ten largest clones take roughly 1.2%. These data come from a study of blood T cell repertoires in COVID-19. Study at large: T cells, B-cell-depleted T cells, or PBMCs provided the cDNA or gDNA that served as material.

Individuals aged about 18 to 95 years were recruited from fewer than 25 US areas. Cohort allocation depended upon clinical history that participants reported. The V call is TRBV6-1, the J call TRBJ1-2; D is unresolved. Source material: PBMCs or T cells enriched from blood (not recorded which). The receptor comes from a man between 25 and 39 years old who had recovered from COVID-19. In nucleotides, the CDR3 is TGTGCCAGCAGTTATAACGGGAACTATGGCTACACCTTC. Encoded protein: CASSYNGNYGYTF.